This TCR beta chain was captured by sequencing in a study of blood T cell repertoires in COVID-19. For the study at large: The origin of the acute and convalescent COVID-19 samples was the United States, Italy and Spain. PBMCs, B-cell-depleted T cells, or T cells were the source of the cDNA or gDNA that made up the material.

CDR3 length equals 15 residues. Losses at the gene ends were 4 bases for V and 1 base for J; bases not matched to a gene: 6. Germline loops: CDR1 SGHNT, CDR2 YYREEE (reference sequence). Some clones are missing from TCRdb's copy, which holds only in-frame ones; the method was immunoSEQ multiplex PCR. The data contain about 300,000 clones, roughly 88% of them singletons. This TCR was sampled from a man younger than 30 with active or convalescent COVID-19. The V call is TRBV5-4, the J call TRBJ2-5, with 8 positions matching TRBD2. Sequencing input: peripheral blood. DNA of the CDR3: TGTGCCAGCAGCCCTTCAGCGGGGGTCCAAGAGACCCAGTACTTC. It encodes CASSPSAGVQETQYF. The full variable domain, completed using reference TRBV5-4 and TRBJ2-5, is ETGVTQSPTHLIKTRGQQVTLRCSSQSGHNTVSWYQQALGQGPQFIFQYYREEENGRGNFPPRFSGLQFPNYSSELNVNALELDDSALYLCASSPSAGVQETQYFGPGTRLLVL.